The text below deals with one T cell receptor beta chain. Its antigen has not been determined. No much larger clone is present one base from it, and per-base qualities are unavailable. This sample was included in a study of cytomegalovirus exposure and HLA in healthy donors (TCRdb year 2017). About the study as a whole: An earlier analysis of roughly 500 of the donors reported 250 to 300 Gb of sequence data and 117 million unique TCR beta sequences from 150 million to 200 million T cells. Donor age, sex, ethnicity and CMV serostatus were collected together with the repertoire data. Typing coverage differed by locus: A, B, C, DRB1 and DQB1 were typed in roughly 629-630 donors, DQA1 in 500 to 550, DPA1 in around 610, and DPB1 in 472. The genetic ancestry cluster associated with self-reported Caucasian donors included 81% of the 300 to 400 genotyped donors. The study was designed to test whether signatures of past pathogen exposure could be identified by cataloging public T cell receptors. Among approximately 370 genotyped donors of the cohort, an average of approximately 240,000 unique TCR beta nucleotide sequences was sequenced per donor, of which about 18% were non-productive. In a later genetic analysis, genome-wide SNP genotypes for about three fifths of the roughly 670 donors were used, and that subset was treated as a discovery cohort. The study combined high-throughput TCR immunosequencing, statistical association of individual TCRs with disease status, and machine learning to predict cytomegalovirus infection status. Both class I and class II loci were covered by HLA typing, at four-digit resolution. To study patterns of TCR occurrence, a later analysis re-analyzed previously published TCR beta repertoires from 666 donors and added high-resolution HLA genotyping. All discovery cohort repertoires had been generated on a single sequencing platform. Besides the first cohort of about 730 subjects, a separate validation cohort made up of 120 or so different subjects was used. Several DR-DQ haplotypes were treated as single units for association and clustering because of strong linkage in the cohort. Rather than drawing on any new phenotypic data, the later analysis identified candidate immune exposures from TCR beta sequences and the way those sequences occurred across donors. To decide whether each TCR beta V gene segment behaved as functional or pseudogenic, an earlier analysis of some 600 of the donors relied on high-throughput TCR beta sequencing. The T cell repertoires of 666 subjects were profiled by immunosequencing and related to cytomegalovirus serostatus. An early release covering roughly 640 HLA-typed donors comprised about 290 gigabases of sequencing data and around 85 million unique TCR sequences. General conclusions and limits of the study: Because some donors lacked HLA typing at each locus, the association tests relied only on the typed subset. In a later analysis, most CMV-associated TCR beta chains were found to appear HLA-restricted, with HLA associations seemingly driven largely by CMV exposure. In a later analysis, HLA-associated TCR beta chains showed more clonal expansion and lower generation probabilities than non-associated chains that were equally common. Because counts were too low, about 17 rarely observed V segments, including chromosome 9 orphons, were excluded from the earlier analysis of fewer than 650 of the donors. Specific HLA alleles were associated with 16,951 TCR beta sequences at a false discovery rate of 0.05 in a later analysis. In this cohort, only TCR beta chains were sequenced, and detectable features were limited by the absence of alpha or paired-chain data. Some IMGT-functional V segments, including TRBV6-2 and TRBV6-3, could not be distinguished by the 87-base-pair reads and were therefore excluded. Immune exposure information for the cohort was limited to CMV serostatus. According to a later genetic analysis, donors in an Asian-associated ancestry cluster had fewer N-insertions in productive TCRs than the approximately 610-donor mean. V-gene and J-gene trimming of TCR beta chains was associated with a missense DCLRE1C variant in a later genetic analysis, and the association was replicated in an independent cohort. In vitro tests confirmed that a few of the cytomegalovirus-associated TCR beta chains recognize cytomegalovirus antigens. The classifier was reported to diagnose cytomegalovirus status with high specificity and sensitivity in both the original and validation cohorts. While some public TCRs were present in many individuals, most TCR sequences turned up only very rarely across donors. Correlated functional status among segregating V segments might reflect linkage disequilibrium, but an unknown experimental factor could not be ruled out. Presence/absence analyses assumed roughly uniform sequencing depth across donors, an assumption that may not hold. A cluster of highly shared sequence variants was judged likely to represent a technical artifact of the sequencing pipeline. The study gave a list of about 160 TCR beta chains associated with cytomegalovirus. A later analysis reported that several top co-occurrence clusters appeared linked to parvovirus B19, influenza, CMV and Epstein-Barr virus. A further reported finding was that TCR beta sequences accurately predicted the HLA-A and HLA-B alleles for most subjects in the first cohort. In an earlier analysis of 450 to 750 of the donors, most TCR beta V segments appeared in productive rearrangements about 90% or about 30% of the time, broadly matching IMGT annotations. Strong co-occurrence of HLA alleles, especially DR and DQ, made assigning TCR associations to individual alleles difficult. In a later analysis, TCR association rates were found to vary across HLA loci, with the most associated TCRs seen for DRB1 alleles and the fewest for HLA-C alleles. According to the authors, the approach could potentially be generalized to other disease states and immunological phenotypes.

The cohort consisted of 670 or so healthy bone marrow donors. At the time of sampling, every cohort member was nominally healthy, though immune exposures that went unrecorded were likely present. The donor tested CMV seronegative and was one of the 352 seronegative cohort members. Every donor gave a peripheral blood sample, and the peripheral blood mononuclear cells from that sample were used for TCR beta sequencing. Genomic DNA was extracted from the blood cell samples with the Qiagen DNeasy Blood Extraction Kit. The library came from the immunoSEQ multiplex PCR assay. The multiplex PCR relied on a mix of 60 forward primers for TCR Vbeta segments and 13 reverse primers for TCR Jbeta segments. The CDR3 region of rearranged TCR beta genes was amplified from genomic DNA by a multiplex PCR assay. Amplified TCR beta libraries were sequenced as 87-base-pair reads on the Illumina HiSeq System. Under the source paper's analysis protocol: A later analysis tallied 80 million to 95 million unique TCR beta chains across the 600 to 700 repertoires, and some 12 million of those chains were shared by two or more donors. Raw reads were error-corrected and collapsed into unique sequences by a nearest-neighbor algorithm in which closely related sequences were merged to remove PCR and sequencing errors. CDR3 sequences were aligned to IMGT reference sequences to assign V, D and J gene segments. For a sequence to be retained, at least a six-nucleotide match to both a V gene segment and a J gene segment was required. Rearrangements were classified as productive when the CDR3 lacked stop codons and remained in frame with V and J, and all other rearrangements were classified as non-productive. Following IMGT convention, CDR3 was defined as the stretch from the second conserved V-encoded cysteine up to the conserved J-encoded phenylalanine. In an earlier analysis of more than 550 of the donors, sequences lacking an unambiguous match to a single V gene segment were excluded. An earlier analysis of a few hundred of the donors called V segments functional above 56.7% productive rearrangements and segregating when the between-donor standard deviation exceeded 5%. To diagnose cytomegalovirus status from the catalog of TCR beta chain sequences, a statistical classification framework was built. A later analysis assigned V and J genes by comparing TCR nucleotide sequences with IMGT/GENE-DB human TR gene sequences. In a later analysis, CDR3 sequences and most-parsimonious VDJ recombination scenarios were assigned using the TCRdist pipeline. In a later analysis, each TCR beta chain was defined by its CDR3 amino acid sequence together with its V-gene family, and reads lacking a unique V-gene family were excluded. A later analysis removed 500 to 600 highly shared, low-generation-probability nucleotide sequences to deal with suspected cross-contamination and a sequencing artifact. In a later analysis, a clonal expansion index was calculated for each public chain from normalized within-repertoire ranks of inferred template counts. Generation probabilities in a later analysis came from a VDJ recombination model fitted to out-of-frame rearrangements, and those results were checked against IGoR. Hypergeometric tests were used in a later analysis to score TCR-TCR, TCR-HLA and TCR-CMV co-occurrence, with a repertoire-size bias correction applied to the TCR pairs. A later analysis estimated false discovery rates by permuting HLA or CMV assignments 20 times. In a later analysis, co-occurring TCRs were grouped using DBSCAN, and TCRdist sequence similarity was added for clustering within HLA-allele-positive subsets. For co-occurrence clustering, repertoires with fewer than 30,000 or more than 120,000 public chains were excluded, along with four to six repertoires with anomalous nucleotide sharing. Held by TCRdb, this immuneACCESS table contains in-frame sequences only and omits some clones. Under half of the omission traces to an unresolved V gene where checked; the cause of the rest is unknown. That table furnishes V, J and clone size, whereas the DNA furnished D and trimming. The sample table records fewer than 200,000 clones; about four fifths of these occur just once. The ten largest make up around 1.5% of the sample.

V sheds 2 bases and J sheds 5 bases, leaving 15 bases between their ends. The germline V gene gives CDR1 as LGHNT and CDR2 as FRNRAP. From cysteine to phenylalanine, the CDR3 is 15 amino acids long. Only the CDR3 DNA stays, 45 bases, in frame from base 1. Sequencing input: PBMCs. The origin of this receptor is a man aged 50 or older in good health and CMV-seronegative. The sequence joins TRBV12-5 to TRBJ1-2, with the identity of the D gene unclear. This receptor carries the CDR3 CASGLPGGILYGYTF. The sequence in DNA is TGTGCTAGTGGTTTGCCTGGAGGGATTCTTTATGGCTACACCTTC.